What follows describes a single T cell receptor beta chain. Its antigen is unidentified. This specimen belongs to a study of T cells after yellow fever vaccination. Study details: The authors prepared low-cell-number fractions using SMART-Seq v4 Ultra Low Input.

The TCR cDNA carried a universal primer site and UMIs from 5'RACE template switching. Each CDR3 protein is one row after TCRdb ran MiXCR on the 5' RACE reads. The data contain under 500,000 distinct CDR3 sequences, around 19% of them seen just once; the ten biggest clones take up roughly a sixth. General study results and limits: Most primary-vaccination clones recurred post-booster (approximately 96% CD4, roughly 90% CD8). Clonotypes shared by both compartments, CD4 and CD8, made up a small share.

The origin of this receptor is a man aged 18 to 29 who received the YFV17D yellow fever vaccine. The sample was PBMCs, taken before the yellow fever booster vaccination.

This chain's CDR3 is CASSPREARTDTQYF. CDR3 nucleotide sequence: TGTGCCAGCAGCCCTAGGGAAGCTCGCACAGATACGCAGTATTTT. The chain recombines TRBV6-5 with TRBJ2-3; no definite D call. CDR1 is MNHEY and CDR2 is SVGAGI in the germline V gene. Between the trimmed V and J ends, which lost 6 bases and 1 base, there was a span of 14 bases. The CDR3 has 15 residues.